Listed below are T cell receptor beta chains from one sample, sequenced in a study of a mutant IDH1 vaccine in newly diagnosed glioma. Their target antigens are unknown. Only in-frame clones appear in the TCRdb table, and some are missing; sequencing was by immunoSEQ multiplex PCR. The sample has about 40,000 clones; roughly 84% are singletons. The specimen comprised PBMCs, sampled from a glioma patient whose treatment included an IDH1 peptide vaccine. The receptors originated from a man aged 40-49 years with glioma. CDR3s include the opening cysteine and the closing phenylalanine or tryptophan. The D gene is left open where the match is weak. Size is omitted from some rows. Given values are once, few, many or a class for expanded clones.

>.|TRBD2|TRBV4-2|TRBJ2-4
TGTGCCAGCAGCCTAGACGGGAGGAATGTACTAGCCAAAAACATTCAGTACTTC
CASSLDGRNVLAKNIQYF
>.|.|TRBV6-5|TRBJ1-2
TGTGCCAGCAGTTCCCGTGCGGACAACGGGGGTGGCTACACCTTC
CASSSRADNGGGYTF
>.|.|TRBV19|TRBJ1-2
TGTGCCAGTAGTATAGCAAAGGGATTC
CASSIAKGF
>.|TRBD1|TRBV6-5|TRBJ2-7
TGTGCCAGCAGTCCCCGACAGGGATCGTACGAGCAGTACTTC
CASSPRQGSYEQYF
>.|.|TRBV6-6|TRBJ2-7
TGTGCCAGCACCCCCGACTCCTACGAGCAGTACTTC
CASTPDSYEQYF
>.|.|TRBV30|TRBJ1-6
TGTGCCTGGAGTGTACTCCCGGCACGGGTTGGGTCACCCCTCCACTTT
CAWSVLPARVGSPLHF
>.|.|TRBV4-1|TRBJ1-4
TGCGCCAGCAGCCTACGGGACACCGGAATCGGTTCTAATGAAAAACTGTTTTTT
CASSLRDTGIGSNEKLFF
>once|.|TRBV4-2|TRBJ1-1
TGTGCCAGCAGCCAACGCCCGGGACCGGACACTGAAGCTTTCTTT
CASSQRPGPDTEAFF
>.|TRBD2|TRBV5-1|TRBJ2-7
TGCGCCAGCTCCGGGACTAGTTCTTACGAGCAGTACTTC
CASSGTSSYEQYF
>.|.|TRBV5-1|TRBJ2-7
TGCGCCAGCAGCTTTACGGGAGAGAATTACGAGCAGTACTTC
CASSFTGENYEQYF
>.|TRBD2|TRBV4-3|TRBJ2-1
TGCGCCAGCAGCTCTTCCGGGACTAGCGGCTACAATGAGCAGTTCTTC
CASSSSGTSGYNEQFF
>.|TRBD1|TRBV19|TRBJ1-4
TGTGCCACCGGGACAGGCGCTTTAATTGAAAAACTGTTTTTT
CATGTGALIEKLFF
>.|.|TRBV6-1|TRBJ2-2
TGTGCCTCCATGACGAACACCGGGGAGCTGTTTTTT
CASMTNTGELFF
>.|TRBD2|TRBV19|TRBJ2-1
TGTGCCACTTCCCTGGGGGGGAGCTCCTACAATGAGCAGTTCTTC
CATSLGGSSYNEQFF
>.|.|TRBV7-9|TRBJ2-3
TGTGCCAGCAGCCCACGCCTCATTCAGGCGCTTGGGGGAACAGATACGCAGTATTTT
CASSPRLIQALGGTDTQYF